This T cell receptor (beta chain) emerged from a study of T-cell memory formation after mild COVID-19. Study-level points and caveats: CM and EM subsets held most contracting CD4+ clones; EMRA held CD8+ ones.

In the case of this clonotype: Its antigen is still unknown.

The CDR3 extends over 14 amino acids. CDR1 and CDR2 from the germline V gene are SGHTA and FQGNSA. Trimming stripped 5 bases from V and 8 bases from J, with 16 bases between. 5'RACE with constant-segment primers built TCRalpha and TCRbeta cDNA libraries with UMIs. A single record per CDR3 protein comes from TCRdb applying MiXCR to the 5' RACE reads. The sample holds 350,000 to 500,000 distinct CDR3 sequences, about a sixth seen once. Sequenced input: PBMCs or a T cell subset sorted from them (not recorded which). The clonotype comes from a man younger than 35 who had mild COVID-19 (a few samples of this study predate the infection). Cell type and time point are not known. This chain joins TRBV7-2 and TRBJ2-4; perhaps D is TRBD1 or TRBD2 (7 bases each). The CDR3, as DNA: TGTGCCAGCAGCACCCAGGGGGGGACCGACATTCAGTACTTC. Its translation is CASSTQGGTDIQYF. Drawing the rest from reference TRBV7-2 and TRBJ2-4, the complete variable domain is GAGVSQSPSNKVTEKGKDVELRCDPISGHTALYWYRQSLGQGLEFLIYFQGNSAPDKSGLPSDRFSAERTGGSVSTLTIQRTQQEDSAVYLCASSTQGGTDIQYFGAGTRLSVL.